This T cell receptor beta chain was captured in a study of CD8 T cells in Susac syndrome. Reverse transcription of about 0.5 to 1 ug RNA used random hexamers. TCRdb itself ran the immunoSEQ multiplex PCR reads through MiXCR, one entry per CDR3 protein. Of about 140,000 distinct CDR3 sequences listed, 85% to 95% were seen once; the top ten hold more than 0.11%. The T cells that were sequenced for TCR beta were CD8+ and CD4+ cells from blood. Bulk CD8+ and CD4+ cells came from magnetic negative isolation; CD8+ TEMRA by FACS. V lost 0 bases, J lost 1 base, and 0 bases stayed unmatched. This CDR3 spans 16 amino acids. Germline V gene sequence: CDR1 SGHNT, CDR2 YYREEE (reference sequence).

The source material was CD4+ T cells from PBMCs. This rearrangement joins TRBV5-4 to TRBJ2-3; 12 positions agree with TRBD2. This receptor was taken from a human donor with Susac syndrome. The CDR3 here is CASSLGLAGGTDTQYF. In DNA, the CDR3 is TGTGCCAGCAGCTTGGGACTAGCGGGGGGCACAGATACGCAGTATTTT.